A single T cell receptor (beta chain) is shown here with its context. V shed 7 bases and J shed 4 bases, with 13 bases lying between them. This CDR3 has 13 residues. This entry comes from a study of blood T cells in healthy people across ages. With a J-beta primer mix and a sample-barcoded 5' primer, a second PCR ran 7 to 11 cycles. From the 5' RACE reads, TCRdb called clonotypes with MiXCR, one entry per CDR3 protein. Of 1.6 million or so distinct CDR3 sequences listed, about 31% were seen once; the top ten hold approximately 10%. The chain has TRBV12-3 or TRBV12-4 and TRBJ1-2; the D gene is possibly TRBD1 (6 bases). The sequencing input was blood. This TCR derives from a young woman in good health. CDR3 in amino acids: CASTVGGGYGYTF. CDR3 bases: TGTGCCAGCACCGTAGGAGGGGGCTATGGCTACACCTTC.